This T cell receptor (beta chain) was profiled in a study of Ad26.COV2.S vaccination and SARS-CoV-2 variants. Notes on the study in general: Vaccine recipients showed a spike-specific TCR breadth that was higher than in placebo recipients.

A remark on this clone: Its target is not known.

Documented treatment: around 19 received Ad26.COV2.S at low or high dose, single or two shots; roughly five received placebo; per-sample allocation not given. Day 63 following the first vaccine or placebo injection was when the samples were taken. From germline, CDR1 is SGHNT and CDR2 YYREEE (reference sequence). V shed 7 bases and J shed 7 bases, with 11 bases lying between them. The CDR3 consists of 11 residues. Libraries were prepared by immunoSEQ multiplex PCR; TCRdb keeps only in-frame clonotypes and omits some of them. The sample has around 250,000 clones; around 87% are singletons. Source: peripheral blood, taken in a trial of Ad26.COV2.S vaccine versus placebo. The rearrangement joins TRBV5-4 to TRBJ1-1; the D gene is possibly TRBD1 (6 bases). This receptor was taken from a person aged 18-65 years who received the Ad26.COV2.S COVID-19 vaccine or a placebo. CDR3 DNA: TGTGCCAGCTTTAGGGGGAATGAAGCTTTCTTT. Translated: CASFRGNEAFF.